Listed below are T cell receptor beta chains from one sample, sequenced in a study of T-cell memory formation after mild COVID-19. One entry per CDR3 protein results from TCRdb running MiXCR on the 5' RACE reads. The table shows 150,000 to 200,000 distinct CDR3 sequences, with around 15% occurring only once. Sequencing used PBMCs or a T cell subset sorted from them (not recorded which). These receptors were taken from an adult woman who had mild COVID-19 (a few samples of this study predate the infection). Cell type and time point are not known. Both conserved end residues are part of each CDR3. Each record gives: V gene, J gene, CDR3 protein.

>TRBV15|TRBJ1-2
CATSRENYGYTF
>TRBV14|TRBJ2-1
CASSHSSGIYNEQFF
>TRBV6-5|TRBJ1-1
CASSFLGVGTEAFF
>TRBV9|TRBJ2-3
CASSLGQAPYTDTQYF
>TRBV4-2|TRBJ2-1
CASSHGGQQFF
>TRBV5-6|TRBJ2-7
CASSLAAGHEQYF
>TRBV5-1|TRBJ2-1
CASRASSYNEQFF
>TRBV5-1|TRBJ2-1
CASSKGQAENEQFF
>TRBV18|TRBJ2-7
CASSLQQEYEQYF
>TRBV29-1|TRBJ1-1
CSVPKGQGMNTEAFF
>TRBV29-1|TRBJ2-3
CSGRQGADTQYF
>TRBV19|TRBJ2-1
CASRQGAGQFF
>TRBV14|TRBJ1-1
CASSQVRGTEAFF
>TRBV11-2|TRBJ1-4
CASSLRFSEKLFF
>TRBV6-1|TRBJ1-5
CASRVDRGAVQPQHF
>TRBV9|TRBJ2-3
CASSPPGLAGGTRGTQYF
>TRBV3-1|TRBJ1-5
CASSQERGRPQHF
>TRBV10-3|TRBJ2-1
CAISESTGTYNEQFF
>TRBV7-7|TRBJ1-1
CASSLRDRERSAFF
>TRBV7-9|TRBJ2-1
CASSLNQGEQFF
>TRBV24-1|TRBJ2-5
CATSGWIGGGAGETQYF
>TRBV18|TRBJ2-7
CASSFLMDSTYEQYF
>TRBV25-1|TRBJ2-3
CASSDPTTTDTQYF
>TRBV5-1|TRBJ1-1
CASSDGARTAFF
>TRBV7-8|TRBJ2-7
CASSLVQGTYEQYF
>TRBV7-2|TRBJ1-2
CASGGNYGYTF
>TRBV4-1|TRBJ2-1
CASSQIGTASYNEQFF
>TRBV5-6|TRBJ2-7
CASSFLGSGRYEQYF
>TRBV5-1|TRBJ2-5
CASSLAGAGVQETQYF
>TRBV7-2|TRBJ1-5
CASSLEAQPQHF
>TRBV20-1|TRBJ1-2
CSQPRAWGYTF
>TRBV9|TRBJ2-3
CASSVSGGTGDTQYF
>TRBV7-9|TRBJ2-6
CASSLLATGANVLTF
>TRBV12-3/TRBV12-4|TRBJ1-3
CASSPTGSSGNTIYF
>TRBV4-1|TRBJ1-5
CASSQDGQGNQPQHF
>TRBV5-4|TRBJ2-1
CASSLGGGDYNEQFF
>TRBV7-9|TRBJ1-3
CARQSSGNTIYF
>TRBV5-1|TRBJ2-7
CASSLSVATSAYEQYF
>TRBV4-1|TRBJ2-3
CASSRGISDTQYF
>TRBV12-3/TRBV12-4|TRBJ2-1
CASSFRSAYNEQFF
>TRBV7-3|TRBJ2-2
CASSLTGSHSTGELFF
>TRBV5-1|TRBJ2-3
CASSPSRGAGYSTDTQYF
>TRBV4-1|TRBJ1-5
CASSQRIFTGDQPQHF
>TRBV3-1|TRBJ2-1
CASSSSGMAVDQQFF
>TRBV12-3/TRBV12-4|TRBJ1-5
CASSLGSGPGNQPQHF
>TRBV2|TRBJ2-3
CASSLNGGPTDTQYF
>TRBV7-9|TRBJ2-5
CASSLASTGEKGTQYF
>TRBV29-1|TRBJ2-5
CSVAGGGQETQYF
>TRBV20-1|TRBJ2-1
CSASYRKLNNEQFF
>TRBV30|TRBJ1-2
CACPSYDRRGYTF
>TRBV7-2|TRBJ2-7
CASSPHLGQAYEQYF
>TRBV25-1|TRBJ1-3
CASSESWTGSGNTIYF
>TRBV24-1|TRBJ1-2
CATSDPGEGSYGYTF
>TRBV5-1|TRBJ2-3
CASSLEGSDTQYF
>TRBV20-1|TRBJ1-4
CSATPQPLLATAYEKLFF